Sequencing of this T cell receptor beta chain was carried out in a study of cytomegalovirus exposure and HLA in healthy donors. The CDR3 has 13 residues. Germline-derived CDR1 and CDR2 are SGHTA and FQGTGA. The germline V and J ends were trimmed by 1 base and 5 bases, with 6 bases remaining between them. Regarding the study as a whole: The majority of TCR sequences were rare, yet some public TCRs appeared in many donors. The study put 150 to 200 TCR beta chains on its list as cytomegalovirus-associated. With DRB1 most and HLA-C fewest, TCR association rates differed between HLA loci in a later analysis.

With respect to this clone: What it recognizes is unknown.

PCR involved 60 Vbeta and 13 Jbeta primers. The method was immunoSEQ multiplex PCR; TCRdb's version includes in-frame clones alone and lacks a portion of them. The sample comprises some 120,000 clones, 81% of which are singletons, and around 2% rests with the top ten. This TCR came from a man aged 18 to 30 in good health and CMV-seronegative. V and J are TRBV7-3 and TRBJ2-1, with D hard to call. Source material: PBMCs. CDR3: CASSLRADNEQFF. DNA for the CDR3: TGTGCCAGCAGCTTAAGGGCCGACAATGAGCAGTTCTTC.